This is a list of T cell receptor beta chains from one sample in a study of blood T cell repertoires in COVID-19. TCRdb keeps only in-frame clones here, not all; method: immunoSEQ multiplex PCR. Here the sample spans just over 70,000 clones, about 90% being singletons. The specimen sequenced was peripheral blood. Source of these receptors: a human donor in a cohort sampled during active COVID-19. CDR3s include the opening cysteine and the closing phenylalanine or tryptophan. The order of the fields is J gene, clone size, V gene, D gene, CDR3 DNA, CDR3 protein. A D gene is named only where the DNA matches it firmly. For some rows the clone size is stated as once, few or many, or as a class when expanded; others skip it.

j_call: TRBJ1-2
clone_size: NA
v_call: TRBV7-2
d_call: NA
cdr3_nt: TGTGCCAGCAGCTTAAACAGAAACTATGGCTACACCTTC
cdr3_aa: CASSLNRNYGYTF

j_call: TRBJ1-6
clone_size: few
v_call: TRBV18
d_call: NA
cdr3_nt: TGTGCCAGCTCACCAGGGAGAACCCTTAATTCACCCCTCCACTTT
cdr3_aa: CASSPGRTLNSPLHF

j_call: TRBJ1-2
clone_size: NA
v_call: TRBV4-1
d_call: NA
cdr3_nt: TGCGCCAGCAGCCAAGCAGAGGTCCCCTATGGGGGCTACACCTTC
cdr3_aa: CASSQAEVPYGGYTF

j_call: TRBJ1-2
clone_size: NA
v_call: TRBV7-9
d_call: TRBD1
cdr3_nt: TGTGCCAGCAGAGCAGGGGGCCAAGGCTATGGCTACACCTTC
cdr3_aa: CASRAGGQGYGYTF

j_call: TRBJ2-7
clone_size: NA
v_call: TRBV4-1
d_call: NA
cdr3_nt: TGCGCCAGCAGCCAAGGAGCAGGGGCGTTTTCCTACGAGCAGTACTTC
cdr3_aa: CASSQGAGAFSYEQYF

j_call: TRBJ2-4
clone_size: NA
v_call: TRBV3-1/TRBV3-2
d_call: NA
cdr3_nt: TGTGCCAGCAGCTCTACTCTAAGAGGGGCGGGGACCAAAAACATTCAGTACTTC
cdr3_aa: CASSSTLRGAGTKNIQYF

j_call: TRBJ2-7
clone_size: NA
v_call: TRBV5-1
d_call: NA
cdr3_nt: TGCGCCAGCAGCTTAGGACAGCTCTACGAGCAGTACTTC
cdr3_aa: CASSLGQLYEQYF

j_call: TRBJ1-5
clone_size: once
v_call: TRBV4-1
d_call: TRBD1
cdr3_nt: TGCGCCAGCAGCCAAGATGCCCTTCCAGGGGGTGATCAGCCCCAGCATTTT
cdr3_aa: CASSQDALPGGDQPQHF

j_call: TRBJ1-1
clone_size: NA
v_call: TRBV6-6
d_call: NA
cdr3_nt: TGTGCCAGCAGTTATGGGGGCCTCACTGAAGCTTTCTTT
cdr3_aa: CASSYGGLTEAFF

j_call: TRBJ1-5
clone_size: NA
v_call: TRBV18
d_call: NA
cdr3_nt: TGTGCCAGCTCACCCTTACAGTGGCTCTATAGCAATCAGCCCCAGCATTTT
cdr3_aa: CASSPLQWLYSNQPQHF

j_call: TRBJ1-1
clone_size: NA
v_call: TRBV10-2
d_call: NA
cdr3_nt: TGCGCCAGCAGAAATATGAACACTGAAGCTTTCTTT
cdr3_aa: CASRNMNTEAFF

j_call: TRBJ2-1
clone_size: NA
v_call: TRBV5-1
d_call: NA
cdr3_nt: TGCGCCAGCAGCTTGGAATCGAGAGGTGAGCAGTTCTTC
cdr3_aa: CASSLESRGEQFF

j_call: TRBJ2-7
clone_size: NA
v_call: TRBV27
d_call: NA
cdr3_nt: TGTGCCAGCAGTTTGGGGGGTTCCTACGAGCAGTACTTC
cdr3_aa: CASSLGGSYEQYF

j_call: TRBJ1-6
clone_size: NA
v_call: TRBV18
d_call: TRBD1
cdr3_nt: TGTGCCAGCTCACGGGCAGGGGGCGGGAATTCACCCCTCCACTTT
cdr3_aa: CASSRAGGGNSPLHF

j_call: TRBJ2-7
clone_size: NA
v_call: TRBV19
d_call: TRBD2
cdr3_nt: TGTGCCAGCAGCGGGGGGTACGAGCAGTACTTC
cdr3_aa: CASSGGYEQYF

j_call: TRBJ1-1
clone_size: NA
v_call: TRBV2
d_call: NA
cdr3_nt: TGTGCCAGCGTGGGCAGAGAAGCTTTCTTT
cdr3_aa: CASVGREAFF

j_call: TRBJ1-4
clone_size: once
v_call: TRBV11-2
d_call: NA
cdr3_nt: TGTGCCAGCAGCTTATCCTACAGGGACGAAAAACTGTTTTTT
cdr3_aa: CASSLSYRDEKLFF

j_call: TRBJ1-1
clone_size: NA
v_call: TRBV11-3
d_call: TRBD1
cdr3_nt: TGTGCCAGCAGCCCAGGGACAGGGAGAGGGGCTTTCTTT
cdr3_aa: CASSPGTGRGAFF

j_call: TRBJ2-7
clone_size: once
v_call: TRBV28
d_call: TRBD1
cdr3_nt: TGTGCCAGCAGACCCACGGGACAGGGAGGGCACTACGAGCAGTACTTC
cdr3_aa: CASRPTGQGGHYEQYF

j_call: TRBJ2-7
clone_size: few
v_call: TRBV5-1
d_call: NA
cdr3_nt: TGCGCCAGCAGCTTGGGGCTAGCAGTGGAATCCTACGAGCAGTACTTC
cdr3_aa: CASSLGLAVESYEQYF

j_call: TRBJ1-2
clone_size: NA
v_call: TRBV19
d_call: TRBD1
cdr3_nt: TGTGCCAGCACAGGGGTTTTGCACTATGGCTACACCTTC
cdr3_aa: CASTGVLHYGYTF

j_call: TRBJ1-2
clone_size: NA
v_call: TRBV7-2
d_call: NA
cdr3_nt: TGTGCCAGCAGCTTACAGGAAAACTATGGCTACACCTTC
cdr3_aa: CASSLQENYGYTF

j_call: TRBJ1-1
clone_size: NA
v_call: TRBV6-1
d_call: NA
cdr3_nt: TGTGCCAGCAGTGAGGGCACGCTGTTGACTGAAGCTTTCTTT
cdr3_aa: CASSEGTLLTEAFF

j_call: TRBJ1-1
clone_size: NA
v_call: TRBV6-1
d_call: NA
cdr3_nt: TGTGCCAGCAGTGACAGGGTGACGGCTGAAGCTTTCTTT
cdr3_aa: CASSDRVTAEAFF

j_call: TRBJ1-2
clone_size: NA
v_call: TRBV30
d_call: TRBD1
cdr3_nt: TGTGCCTGGAGTGTACTTGCAGACAGGGAGGAGGGATTC
cdr3_aa: CAWSVLADREEGF

j_call: TRBJ2-7
clone_size: few
v_call: TRBV10-3
d_call: TRBD1
cdr3_nt: TGTGCCACGGGACAGATGTCCCTCGAGCAGTACTTC
cdr3_aa: CATGQMSLEQYF

j_call: TRBJ2-7
clone_size: few
v_call: TRBV3-1/TRBV3-2
d_call: TRBD2
cdr3_nt: TGTGCCAGTAGACTAGCGGGGTCCTACGAGCAGTACTTC
cdr3_aa: CASRLAGSYEQYF

j_call: TRBJ1-3
clone_size: NA
v_call: TRBV12-5
d_call: NA
cdr3_nt: TGTGCTAGTGGTTTGGTTTGGGACAACAGAAACACCATATATTTT
cdr3_aa: CASGLVWDNRNTIYF

j_call: TRBJ2-7
clone_size: once
v_call: TRBV14
d_call: NA
cdr3_nt: TGTGCCAGCAGCCAAGCGGACACCTCCTACGAGCAGTACTTC
cdr3_aa: CASSQADTSYEQYF

j_call: TRBJ2-7
clone_size: NA
v_call: TRBV28
d_call: NA
cdr3_nt: TGTGCCAGCCTCCGACGAGGGGGGACAGAGAACTACGAGCAGTACTTC
cdr3_aa: CASLRRGGTENYEQYF

j_call: TRBJ1-3
clone_size: NA
v_call: TRBV12-3/TRBV12-4
d_call: NA
cdr3_nt: TGTGCCAGCACGCCAGTCGGAAACACCATATATTTT
cdr3_aa: CASTPVGNTIYF

j_call: TRBJ2-1
clone_size: NA
v_call: TRBV10-2
d_call: NA
cdr3_nt: TGCGCCAGCAGTGCCCTAGCGCCCCCCTACAATGAGCAGTTCTTC
cdr3_aa: CASSALAPPYNEQFF

j_call: TRBJ2-7
clone_size: NA
v_call: TRBV30
d_call: NA
cdr3_nt: TGTGCCTGGAGTCCCCGAGGTAACGAGCAGTACTTC
cdr3_aa: CAWSPRGNEQYF

j_call: TRBJ2-7
clone_size: NA
v_call: TRBV20-1
d_call: NA
cdr3_nt: TGCAGTGCTAGGGCCTCCTACGAGCAGTACTTC
cdr3_aa: CSARASYEQYF

j_call: TRBJ1-2
clone_size: NA
v_call: TRBV30
d_call: NA
cdr3_nt: TGTGCCTGGAGTGTAGGAGGGACTGACTATGGCTACACCTTC
cdr3_aa: CAWSVGGTDYGYTF

j_call: TRBJ2-7
clone_size: few
v_call: TRBV11-2
d_call: TRBD1
cdr3_nt: TGTGCCAGCAGCTTAGACAGGACAGGGGACGAGCAGTACTTC
cdr3_aa: CASSLDRTGDEQYF

j_call: TRBJ1-1
clone_size: NA
v_call: TRBV6-1
d_call: NA
cdr3_nt: TGTGCCAGCAGTGAAGGCCCCAGGGTGGGGAACACTGAAGCTTTCTTT
cdr3_aa: CASSEGPRVGNTEAFF

j_call: TRBJ1-5
clone_size: once
v_call: TRBV28
d_call: NA
cdr3_nt: TGTGCCAGCAGACCACAGGGTGGTCAGCCCCAGCATTTT
cdr3_aa: CASRPQGGQPQHF

j_call: TRBJ1-5
clone_size: NA
v_call: TRBV12-3/TRBV12-4
d_call: NA
cdr3_nt: TGTGCCAGCAGCTATACCTATCAGCCCCAGCATTTT
cdr3_aa: CASSYTYQPQHF